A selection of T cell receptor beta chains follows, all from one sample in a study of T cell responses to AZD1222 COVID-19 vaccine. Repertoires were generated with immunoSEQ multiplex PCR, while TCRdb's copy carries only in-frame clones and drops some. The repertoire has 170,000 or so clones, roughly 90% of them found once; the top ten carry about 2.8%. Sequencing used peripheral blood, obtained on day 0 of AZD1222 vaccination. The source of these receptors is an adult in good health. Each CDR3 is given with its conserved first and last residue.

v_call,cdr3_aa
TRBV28,CASNTRVGEAFF
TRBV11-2,CASRGNWRDGYTF
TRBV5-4,CASSLGRTSTDTQYF
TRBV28,CASSRDRVGGYTF
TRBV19,CASSITALSNEKLFF
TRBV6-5,CASIDLGGGTEAFF
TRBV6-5,CASSYWQGNTEAFF
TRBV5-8,CASSFRVGDSRIPYGYTF
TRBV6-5,CASSRTSGSTHEQYF
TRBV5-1,CASSPGSYEQYF
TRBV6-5,CASSYSASGRYEQYF
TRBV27,CASSPRGRGSYNSPLHF
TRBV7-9,CASSPHGGEANEKLFF